Presented here are 24 T cell receptor beta chains from one specimen sequenced in a study of beta chain features in type 1 diabetes. Reverse transcribing all isolated RNA meant expressed TCRB transcripts were sequenced. The table came from immunoSEQ multiplex PCR; TCRdb's copy has only in-frame clones and leaves some out. The sample holds under 300,000 clones, about 14% seen once. These receptors lack a known antigen. Study conclusions and caveats: Among all four CD4+ subsets, Type 1 diabetes patients had TCRB CDR3s that were moderately but significantly shorter.

The sequenced sample consisted of naive CD4+ T cells from blood. The receptors stem from a man aged 25 to 45 with type 1 diabetes.

This clone was counted a few times. The J gene is TRBJ2-7, the V gene TRBV7-9; no definite D call. V shed 3 bases and J shed 7 bases, with 10 bases lying between them. CDR3 size: 12 residues. From germline, CDR1 is SEHNR and CDR2 FQNEAQ (reference sequence). The CDR3: CASSFSSNEQYF. In nucleotides, the CDR3 is TGTGCCAGCAGCTTCTCCTCTAATGAGCAGTACTTC.

This clone was found a few times. The rearrangement links TRBV30 to TRBJ1-1; D unresolved. The CDR3 sequence is 12 residues long. The V gene's germline CDR1 is GTSNPN and CDR2 SVGIG (reference sequence). Trimming left V 2 bases short and J 6 bases short, with 10 bases between. In DNA form, the CDR3 reads TGTGCCTGGAGTAGTAGTTACCCTGAAGCTTTCTTT. Amino acid sequence: CAWSSSYPEAFF.

This clone has a handful of counts. The gene calls are TRBV12-5 and TRBJ1-2; 12 bases are shared with TRBD1. With 2 bases clipped from V and 3 bases from J, the junction kept 10 bases outside the gene matches. The CDR3 is made up of 18 amino acids. Germline values: CDR1 LGHNT, CDR2 FRNRAP. The CDR3 nucleotides are TGTGCTAGTGGTTTGAACCCGGGACAGGGGGCGGGGGACTATGGCTACACCTTC. Residues: CASGLNPGQGAGDYGYTF.

This clone was picked up a small number of times. This chain uses TRBV10-3 with TRBJ1-3; TRBD1 matches 7 bases. Trimming removed 2 bases from V and 5 bases from J; junction bases left unmatched: 3. The length of the CDR3 is 14 residues. CDR1 and CDR2 (germline): ENHRY, SYGVKD. The CDR3 sequence is CAISEDRVRNTIYF. The CDR3 DNA reads as TGTGCCATCAGTGAGGACAGGGTTAGAAACACCATATATTTT.

This clone has a handful of counts. The chain recombines TRBV29-1 with TRBJ2-3; no reliable D call. The V and J ends lost 7 bases and 0 bases respectively, with 5 bases between them. This CDR3 contains 11 residues. Germline-derived CDR1 and CDR2 are SQVTM and ANQGSEA. This chain's CDR3 is CSGGSTDTQYF. The CDR3 nucleotides are TGCAGCGGAGGCAGCACAGATACGCAGTATTTT.

The chain carries TRBV7-2 and TRBJ2-7; 7 positions match TRBD2. Germline lookup yields CDR1 SGHTA and CDR2 FQGNSA. This CDR3 is built from 14 residues. J was trimmed by 5 bases and V by 6 bases; bases with no gene match: 10. CDR3 DNA: TGTGCCAGCAGTCCATACACTAGCGCCCACGAGCAGTACTTC. It codes for CASSPYTSAHEQYF.

The table lists this clone with a few counts. V and J are TRBV6-6 and TRBJ1-2; D is perhaps TRBD1 (6 bases). CDR1 is MNHNY, CDR2 SVGAGI, per germline (reference sequence). The germline V and J ends were trimmed by 6 bases and 7 bases, with 18 bases remaining between them. The CDR3 spans 14 residues. The CDR3 sequence is CASSLEQGTVGYTF. The CDR3 DNA follows: TGTGCCAGCAGCCTAGAACAGGGTACAGTTGGCTACACCTTC.

V gene TRBV6-5 combines with J gene TRBJ2-1; D not certain. This CDR3 is 14 amino acids long. Between the trimmed V and J ends, which lost 2 bases and 7 bases, there was a span of 12 bases. The V gene's germline CDR1 is MNHEY and CDR2 SVGAGI. Here the CDR3 reads CASSYALSLNEQFF. The CDR3 DNA is TGTGCCAGCAGTTACGCGCTCTCCCTTAATGAGCAGTTCTTC.

With respect to this clone: In the same sample, other DNA sequences code for this CDR3. The V gene is TRBV5-1, the J gene TRBJ1-2; perhaps TRBD1 as D (6 bases). Germline V gives CDR1 SGHRS, CDR2 YFSETQ. This CDR3 is built from 12 residues. V was clipped by 0 bases and J by 6 bases, with 6 bases between them. The CDR3 loop is CASSLDRDGYTF. The CDR3 DNA reads TGCGCCAGCAGCTTGGACAGGGATGGCTACACCTTC.

The V and J genes are TRBV11-3 and TRBJ2-7; 9 nucleotides align to TRBD1. This CDR3 is built from 14 residues. Germline V lookup: CDR1 SGHNT, CDR2 YENEEA. The junction had 4 bases not matched to a gene; V was cut back by 3 bases and J by 4 bases. The CDR3 coding sequence is TGTGCCAGCAGCTTTGGGACAGGGAGGTACGAGCAGTACTTC. Its protein is CASSFGTGRYEQYF. The full variable domain, completed using reference TRBV11-3 and TRBJ2-7, is EAGVVQSPRYKIIEKKQPVAFWCNPISGHNTLYWYLQNLGQGPELLIRYENEEAVDDSQLPKDRFSAERLKGVDSTLKIQPAELGDSAVYLCASSFGTGRYEQYFGPGTRLTVT.

This chain joins TRBV25-1 and TRBJ2-5; D is possibly TRBD2 (5 bases). The germline V gene has CDR1 MGHDK and CDR2 SYGVNS. The CDR3 totals 13 residues. V was clipped by 5 bases and J by 1 base, with 8 bases between them. This CDR3 reads CASSNAGQETQYF. CDR3 DNA sequence: TGTGCCAGCAGTAACGCGGGCCAAGAGACCCAGTACTTC.

The chain couples TRBV9 to TRBJ2-5, with TRBD2 identical over 8 bases. V was pared by 0 bases and J by 1 base, with 2 bases of the junction left unmatched. CDR1 is SGDLS and CDR2 is YYNGEE in the germline V gene. This CDR3 spans 15 amino acids. The CDR3 DNA sequence: TGTGCCAGCAGCGTAGAAGCGGGAGTCCAAGAGACCCAGTACTTC. The encoded protein is CASSVEAGVQETQYF.

There are a few counts of this clone. CDR3 protein: CASSLDGQMNTEAFF. The DNA of the CDR3 is TGTGCCAGCAGCTTGGATGGGCAGATGAACACTGAAGCTTTCTTT. The chain has TRBV5-6 and TRBJ1-1; D gene ambiguous. This CDR3 region has 15 residues. V lost 0 bases to trimming and J lost 0 bases, with 9 bases between them. Germline loops: CDR1 SGHDT, CDR2 YYEEEE.

The gene calls are TRBV19 and TRBJ1-2; 7 bases agree with TRBD1. The CDR3 spans 15 residues. From germline, CDR1 is LNHDA and CDR2 SQIVND (reference sequence). V lost 4 bases and J lost 6; bases outside the gene matches: 11. The CDR3 spells CASSTDRARRDGYTF. DNA of the CDR3: TGTGCCAGTAGTACCGACAGGGCGCGGCGGGATGGCTACACCTTC.

The V gene is TRBV7-2, the J gene TRBJ2-7, with 11 bases that match TRBD2. The CDR3 is 14 amino acids. The V and J ends lost 5 bases and 5 bases, in that order; junction bases with no gene match: 5. Germline CDR1 SGHTA, CDR2 FQGNSA. CDR3 DNA sequence: TGTGCCAGCAGCATTACTAGCGGGAGCCACGAGCAGTACTTC. Amino acids: CASSITSGSHEQYF. Full variable domain (remainder filled in from reference TRBV7-2 and TRBJ2-7): GAGVSQSPSNKVTEKGKDVELRCDPISGHTALYWYRQSLGQGLEFLIYFQGNSAPDKSGLPSDRFSAERTGGSVSTLTIQRTQQEDSAVYLCASSITSGSHEQYFGPGTRLTVT.

There are a few counts of this clone. This chain links TRBV2 with TRBJ2-7; D is unresolved. Per germline, CDR1 SNHLY and CDR2 FYNNEI. The CDR3 loop spans 13 amino acids. Between the trimmed V and J ends, which lost 5 bases and 3 bases, there was a span of 11 bases. The CDR3 DNA is TGTGCCAGCAGTTGGCCAGCGCGCTACGAGCAGTACTTC. It codes for CASSWPARYEQYF.

This chain uses TRBV5-1 with TRBJ2-3, with TRBD1 matching over 7 bases. The CDR3 runs 16 residues. Germline V gives CDR1 SGHRS, CDR2 YFSETQ. Trimming took 0 bases from V and 3 from J; bases not matched to a gene: 7. The CDR3 spells CASSLVGDSTTDTQYF. The CDR3 coding sequence is TGCGCCAGCAGCTTGGTGGGGGACAGTACAACAGATACGCAGTATTTT.

J is TRBJ2-3 and V is TRBV7-6; 8 bases agree with TRBD2. Germline CDR1 reads SGHVS; CDR2 reads FNYEAQ. The V and J ends lost 0 bases and 5 bases, in that order; junction bases with no gene match: 7. The length of the CDR3 is 16 residues. The chain's CDR3 is CASSLAMAGGQDTQYF. CDR3 DNA sequence: TGTGCCAGCAGCTTAGCAATGGCGGGAGGACAAGATACGCAGTATTTT.

The V and J genes are TRBV28 and TRBJ1-1; D is possibly TRBD1 (5 bases). The CDR3 sequence is 11 residues long. The V end lost 3 bases, the J end lost 7 bases, and 6 bases lay between the germline ends. Germline CDR1 is MDHEN and CDR2 is SYDVKM. In DNA, the CDR3 is TGTGCCAGCAGTTTGCAGGGTGAAGCTTTCTTT. It specifies CASSLQGEAFF.

This clone was seen a handful of times. The V gene is TRBV5-1, the J gene TRBJ2-7, with 12 bases that match TRBD2. The CDR3 consists of 16 residues. Losses at the gene ends were 4 bases for V and 2 bases for J; bases not matched to a gene: 7. The V gene's germline CDR1 is SGHRS and CDR2 YFSETQ. The CDR3 reads CASSPTTSGGTYEQYF. The CDR3, as DNA: TGCGCCAGCAGCCCTACGACTAGCGGGGGAACCTACGAGCAGTACTTC.

This clone has only a few counts. This chain uses TRBV30 with TRBJ2-2; D is ambiguous. The CDR3 is made up of 13 amino acids. CDR1 GTSNPN and CDR2 SVGIG come from the germline V gene (reference sequence). The V end lost 0 bases, the J end lost 6 bases, and 8 bases lay between the germline ends. CDR3 sequence reads: CAWSVPPAGELFF. The CDR3 nucleotides are TGTGCCTGGAGTGTACCCCCGGCCGGGGAGCTGTTTTTT. Supplemented by reference TRBV30 and TRBJ2-2, the full variable domain reads SQTIHQWPATLVQPVGSPLSLECTVEGTSNPNLYWYRQAAGRGLQLLFYSVGIGQISSEVPQNLSASRPQDRQFILSSKKLLLSDSGFYLCAWSVPPAGELFFGEGSRLTVL.

This rearrangement joins TRBV5-6 to TRBJ1-1; D unclear. V lost 0 bases, J lost 0 bases, and 3 bases lay in between. The CDR3 totals 13 residues. The germline V gene encodes CDR1 SGHDT and CDR2 YYEEEE. Here the CDR3 DNA reads TGTGCCAGCAGCTTGGTAGTGAACACTGAAGCTTTCTTT. Translated, it gives CASSLVVNTEAFF.

This clone was seen a handful of times. The rearrangement links TRBV9 to TRBJ2-1; D call uncertain. Trimming cost V 4 bases and J 10 bases, with 12 bases left between them. CDR1 SGDLS and CDR2 YYNGEE come from the germline V gene. The CDR3 has 12 amino acids. DNA for the CDR3: TGTGCCAGCAGCTCCTATCTGGAGGAGCAGTTCTTC. This sequence encodes CASSSYLEEQFF. Looking up the rest from reference TRBV9 and TRBJ2-1 gives the full variable domain: DSGVTQTPKHLITATGQRVTLRCSPRSGDLSVYWYQQSLDQGLQFLIQYYNGEERAKGNILERFSAQQFPDLHSELNLSSLELGDSALYFCASSSYLEEQFFGPGTRLTVL.

This clone showed up just a few times. Other DNA sequences in this sample translate to the same CDR3. The chain carries TRBV5-1 and TRBJ2-3; D ambiguous. Trimming stripped 0 bases from V and 2 bases from J, with 7 bases between. The CDR3 sequence is 14 residues long. CDR1 SGHRS and CDR2 YFSETQ come from the germline V gene. The CDR3 DNA sequence: TGCGCCAGCAGCTTGGGGCAAAACACAGATACGCAGTATTTT. This codes for CASSLGQNTDTQYF.